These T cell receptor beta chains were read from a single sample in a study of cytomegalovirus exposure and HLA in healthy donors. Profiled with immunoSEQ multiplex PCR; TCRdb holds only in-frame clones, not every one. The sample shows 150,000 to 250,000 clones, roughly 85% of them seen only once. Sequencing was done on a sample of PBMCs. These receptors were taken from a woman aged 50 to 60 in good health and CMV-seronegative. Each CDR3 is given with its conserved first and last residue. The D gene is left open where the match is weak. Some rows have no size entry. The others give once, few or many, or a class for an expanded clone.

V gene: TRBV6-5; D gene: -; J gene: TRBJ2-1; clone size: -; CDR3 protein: CASMDRDTPHIEQFF; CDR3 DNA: TGTGCCAGCATGGATCGGGACACACCTCACATTGAGCAGTTCTTC
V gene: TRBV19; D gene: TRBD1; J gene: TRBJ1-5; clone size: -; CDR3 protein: CASSPWDRGYNQPQHF; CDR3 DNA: TGTGCCAGTAGTCCGTGGGACAGGGGGTACAATCAGCCCCAGCATTTT
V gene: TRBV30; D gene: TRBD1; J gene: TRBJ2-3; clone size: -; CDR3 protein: CAWSGGQGSTDTQYF; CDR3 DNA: TGTGCCTGGAGTGGGGGACAGGGGAGTACAGATACGCAGTATTTT
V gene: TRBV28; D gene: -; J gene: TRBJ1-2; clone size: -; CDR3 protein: CASSPAGISNYGYTF; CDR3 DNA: TGTGCCAGCAGTCCCGCGGGAATTAGTAACTATGGCTACACCTTC
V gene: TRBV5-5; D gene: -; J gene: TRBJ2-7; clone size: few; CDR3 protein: CASSLGGGAQETYEQYF; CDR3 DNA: TGTGCCAGCAGCTTAGGGGGAGGGGCCCAAGAGACCTACGAGCAGTACTTC
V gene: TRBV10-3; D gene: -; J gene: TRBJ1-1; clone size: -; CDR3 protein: CAISGTGPPNTEAFF; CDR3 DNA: TGTGCCATCAGTGGTACAGGGCCCCCGAACACTGAAGCTTTCTTT
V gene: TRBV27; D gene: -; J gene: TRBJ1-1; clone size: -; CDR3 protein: CASSSPLNTEAFF; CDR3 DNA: TGTGCCAGCAGTTCCCCCTTGAACACTGAAGCTTTCTTT
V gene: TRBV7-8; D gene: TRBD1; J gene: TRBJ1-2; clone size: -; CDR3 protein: CASSLGRGAGYTF; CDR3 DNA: TGTGCCAGCAGCTTAGGCAGGGGGGCTGGCTACACCTTC
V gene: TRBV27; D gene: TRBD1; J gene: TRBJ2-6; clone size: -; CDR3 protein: CASSLSPFRDRRTSGANVLTF; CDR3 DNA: TGTGCCAGCAGTTTATCACCGTTTCGGGACAGGCGCACCTCTGGGGCCAACGTCCTGACTTTC
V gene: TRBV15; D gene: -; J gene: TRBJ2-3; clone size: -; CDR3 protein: CATSRDVGTDTQYF; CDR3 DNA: TGTGCCACCAGCAGAGACGTCGGCACAGATACGCAGTATTTT
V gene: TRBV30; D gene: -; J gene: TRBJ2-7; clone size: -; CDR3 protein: CAWQAAYEQYF; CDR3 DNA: TGTGCCTGGCAAGCGGCCTACGAGCAGTACTTC
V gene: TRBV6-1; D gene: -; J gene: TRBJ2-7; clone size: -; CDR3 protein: CASSEGLRPSMYEQYF; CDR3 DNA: TGTGCCAGCAGTGAAGGTCTCAGGCCATCTATGTACGAGCAGTACTTC
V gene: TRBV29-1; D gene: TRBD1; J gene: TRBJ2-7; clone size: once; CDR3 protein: CSVGQGIYEQYF; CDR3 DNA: TGCAGCGTAGGACAGGGGATCTACGAGCAGTACTTC
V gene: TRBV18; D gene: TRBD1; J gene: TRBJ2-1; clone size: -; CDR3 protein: CASSPLPGQSPSEQFF; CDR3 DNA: TGTGCCAGCTCACCCCTACCGGGACAGTCCCCCTCGGAGCAGTTCTTC
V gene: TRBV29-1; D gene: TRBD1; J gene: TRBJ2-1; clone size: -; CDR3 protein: CSVESGDRGYEQFF; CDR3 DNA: TGCAGCGTGGAAAGCGGGGACAGGGGGTATGAGCAGTTCTTC
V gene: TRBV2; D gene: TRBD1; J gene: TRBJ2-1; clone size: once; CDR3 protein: CASTTQGDNEQFF; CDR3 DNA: TGTGCCAGCACCACTCAGGGGGACAATGAGCAGTTCTTC
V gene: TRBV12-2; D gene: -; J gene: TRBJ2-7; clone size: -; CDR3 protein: CASRLGRQSDEQYF; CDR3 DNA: TGTGCAAGTCGCTTAGGGCGACAGTCTGACGAGCAGTACTTC
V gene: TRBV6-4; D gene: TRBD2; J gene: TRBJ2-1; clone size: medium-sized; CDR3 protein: CASSDSDSGSYNEQFF; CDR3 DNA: TGTGCCAGCAGTGACTCTGACAGCGGGAGTTACAATGAGCAGTTCTTC
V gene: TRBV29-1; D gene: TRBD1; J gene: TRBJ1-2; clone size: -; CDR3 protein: CSVEAPLGQGPRNHGYTF; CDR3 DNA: TGCAGCGTTGAAGCGCCTCTGGGACAGGGACCCAGGAACCATGGCTACACCTTC
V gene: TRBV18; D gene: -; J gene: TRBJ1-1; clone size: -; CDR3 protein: CASSPPSAGAATEAFF; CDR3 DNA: TGTGCCAGCTCACCACCGTCAGCGGGGGCCGCGACTGAAGCTTTCTTT
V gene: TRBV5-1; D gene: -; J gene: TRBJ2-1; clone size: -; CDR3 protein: CASSLDGSGPSSYNEQFF; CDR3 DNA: TGCGCCAGCAGCTTGGATGGTAGCGGTCCGAGCTCCTACAATGAGCAGTTCTTC
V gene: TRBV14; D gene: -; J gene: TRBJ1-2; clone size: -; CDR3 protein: CASSQGVPTAGTFRYTF; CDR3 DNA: TGTGCCAGCAGCCAAGGGGTCCCGACAGCGGGTACCTTTAGGTACACCTTC
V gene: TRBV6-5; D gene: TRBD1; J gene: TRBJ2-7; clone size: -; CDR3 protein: CASSSSGTGSYEQYF; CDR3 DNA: TGTGCCAGCAGTTCCTCCGGGACAGGGTCCTACGAGCAGTACTTC
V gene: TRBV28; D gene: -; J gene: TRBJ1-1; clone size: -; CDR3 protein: CASDSFGTEAFF; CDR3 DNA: TGTGCCAGCGACTCCTTTGGGACTGAAGCTTTCTTT